What follows is one TCR beta chain and its context. What it recognizes is unknown. TCRdb analysed the 5' RACE reads with MiXCR anew, one entry per CDR3 protein. The sample shows nearly 900,000 distinct CDR3 sequences, 9% to 15% of them seen only once. The J segment lost 0 bases and the V segment lost 1 base, leaving 3 bases of the junction unmatched. The length of the CDR3 is 17 residues. The germline gives CDR1 MNHEY, CDR2 SMNVEV (reference sequence). These data come from a study of identical twins. Points from the study as a whole: There were fewer insertions in abundant cord blood beta clonotypes, but memory repertoires showed no such pattern.

The same specimen was also included in a second study, on yellow fever vaccine responses in identical twins.

Material: PBMCs. The genes are TRBV27 and TRBJ2-6, with TRBD1 identical over 7 bases. This TCR derives from a woman between 18 and 29 years old in good health. CDR3 sequence reads: CASSLFPGGSGANVLTF. CDR3 DNA sequence: TGTGCCAGCAGTTTATTTCCAGGGGGCTCTGGGGCCAACGTCCTGACTTTC. Together with reference TRBV27 and TRBJ2-6, the CDR3 gives the full variable domain: EAQVTQNPRYLITVTGKKLTVTCSQNMNHEYMSWYRQDPGLGLRQIYYSMNVEVTDKGDVPEGYKVSRKEKRNFPLILESPSPNQTSLYFCASSLFPGGSGANVLTFGAGSRLTVL.